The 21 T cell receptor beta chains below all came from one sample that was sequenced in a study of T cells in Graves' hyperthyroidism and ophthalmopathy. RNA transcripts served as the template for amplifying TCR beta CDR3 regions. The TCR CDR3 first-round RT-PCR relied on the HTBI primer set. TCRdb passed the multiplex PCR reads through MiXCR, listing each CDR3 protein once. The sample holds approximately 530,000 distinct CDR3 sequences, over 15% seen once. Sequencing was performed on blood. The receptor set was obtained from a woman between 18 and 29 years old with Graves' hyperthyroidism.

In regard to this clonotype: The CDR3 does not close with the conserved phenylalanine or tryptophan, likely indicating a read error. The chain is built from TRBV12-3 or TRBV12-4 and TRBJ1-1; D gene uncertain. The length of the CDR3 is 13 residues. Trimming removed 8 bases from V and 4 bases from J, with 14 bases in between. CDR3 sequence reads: CASRFPGSTEAFV. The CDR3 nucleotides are TGTGCCAGCCGATTCCCCGGAAGCACTGAAGCTTTCGTT.

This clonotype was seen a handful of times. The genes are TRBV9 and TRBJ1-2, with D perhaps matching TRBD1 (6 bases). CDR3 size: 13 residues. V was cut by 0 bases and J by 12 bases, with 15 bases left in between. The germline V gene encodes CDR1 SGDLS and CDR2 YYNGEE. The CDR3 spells CASSVAGDTQDTF. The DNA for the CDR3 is TGTGCCAGCAGCGTAGCAGGGGACACTCAGGACACCTTC.

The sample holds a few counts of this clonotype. The CDR3 loop reads CASSFFPYEQYF. DNA for the CDR3: TGTGCCAGCAGTTTTTTTCCCTACGAGCAGTACTTC. The V and J genes are TRBV12-3 or TRBV12-4 and TRBJ2-7; D unclear. The CDR3 length is 12 residues. The V and J ends lost 3 bases and 2 bases respectively, with 5 bases between them.

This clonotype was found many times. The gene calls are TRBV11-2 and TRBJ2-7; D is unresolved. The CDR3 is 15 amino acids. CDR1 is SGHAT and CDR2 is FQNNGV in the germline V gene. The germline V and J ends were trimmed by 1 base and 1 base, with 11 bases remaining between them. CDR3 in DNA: TGTGCCAGCAGCTTAGGCCAGCTGAAGTCCTACGAGCAGTACTTC. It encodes CASSLGQLKSYEQYF. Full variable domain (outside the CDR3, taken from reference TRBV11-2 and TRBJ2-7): EAGVAQSPRYKIIEKRQSVAFWCNPISGHATLYWYQQILGQGPKLLIQFQNNGVVDDSQLPKDRFSAERLKGVDSTLKIQPAKLEDSAVYLCASSLGQLKSYEQYFGPGTRLTVT.

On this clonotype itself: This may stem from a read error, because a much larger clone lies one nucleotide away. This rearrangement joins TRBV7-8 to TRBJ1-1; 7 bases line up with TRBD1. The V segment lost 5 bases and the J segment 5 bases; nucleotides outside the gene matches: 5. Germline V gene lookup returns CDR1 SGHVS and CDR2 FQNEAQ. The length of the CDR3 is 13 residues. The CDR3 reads CASSRGLLTEAFF. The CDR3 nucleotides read TGTGCCAGCAGCAGGGGGCTTTTGACTGAAGCTTTCTTT.

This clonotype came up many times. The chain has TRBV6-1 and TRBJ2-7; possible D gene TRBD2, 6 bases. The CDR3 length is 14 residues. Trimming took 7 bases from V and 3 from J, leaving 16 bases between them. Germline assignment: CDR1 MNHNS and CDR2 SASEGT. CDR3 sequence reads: CASKPGDRSYEQYF. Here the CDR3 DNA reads TGTGCCAGCAAACCGGGGGACCGCAGCTACGAGCAGTACTTC.

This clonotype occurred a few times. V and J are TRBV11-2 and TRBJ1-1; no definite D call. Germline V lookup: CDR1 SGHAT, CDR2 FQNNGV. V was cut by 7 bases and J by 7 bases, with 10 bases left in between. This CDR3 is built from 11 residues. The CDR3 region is CASTPSIEAFF. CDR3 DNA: TGTGCCAGCACCCCCTCCATTGAAGCTTTCTTT.

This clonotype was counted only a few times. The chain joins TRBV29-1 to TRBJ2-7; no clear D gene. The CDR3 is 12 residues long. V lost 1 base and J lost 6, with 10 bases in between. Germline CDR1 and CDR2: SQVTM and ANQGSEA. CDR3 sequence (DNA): TGCAGCGTTGAAGGTGGGTCGGGCGAGCAGTACTTC. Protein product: CSVEGGSGEQYF.

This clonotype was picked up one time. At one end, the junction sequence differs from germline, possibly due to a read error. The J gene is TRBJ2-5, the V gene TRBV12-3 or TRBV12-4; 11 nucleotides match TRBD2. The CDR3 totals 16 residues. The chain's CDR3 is CASSDLAGGSRETRYF. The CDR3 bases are TGTGCCAGCAGTGACCTAGCGGGGGGCTCTCGGGAGACCCGGTACTTC.

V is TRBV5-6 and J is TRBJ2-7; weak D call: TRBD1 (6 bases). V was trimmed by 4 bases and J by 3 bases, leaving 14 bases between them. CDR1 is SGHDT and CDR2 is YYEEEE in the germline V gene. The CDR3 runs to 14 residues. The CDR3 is CASSPQGHGYEQYF. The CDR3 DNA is TGTGCCAGCAGCCCCCAGGGACACGGCTACGAGCAGTACTTC. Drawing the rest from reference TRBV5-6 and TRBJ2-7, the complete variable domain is DAGVTQSPTHLIKTRGQQVTLRCSPKSGHDTVSWYQQALGQGPQFIFQYYEEEERQRGNFPDRFSGHQFPNYSSELNVNALLLGDSALYLCASSPQGHGYEQYFGPGTRLTVT.

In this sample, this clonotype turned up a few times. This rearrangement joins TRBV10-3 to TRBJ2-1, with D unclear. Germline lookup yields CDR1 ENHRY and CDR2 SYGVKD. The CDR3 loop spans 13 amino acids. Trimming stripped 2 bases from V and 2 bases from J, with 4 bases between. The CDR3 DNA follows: TGTGCCATCAGTGAGCCCACCTACAATGAGCAGTTCTTC. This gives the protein CAISEPTYNEQFF.

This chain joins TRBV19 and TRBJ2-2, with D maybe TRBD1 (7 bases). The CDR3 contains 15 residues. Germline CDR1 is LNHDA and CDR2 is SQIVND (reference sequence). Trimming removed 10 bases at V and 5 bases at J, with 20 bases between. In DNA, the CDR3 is TGTGCCACCGTAAAGCGACAGGGAGGAACCGGGGAGCTGTTTTTT. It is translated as CATVKRQGGTGELFF.

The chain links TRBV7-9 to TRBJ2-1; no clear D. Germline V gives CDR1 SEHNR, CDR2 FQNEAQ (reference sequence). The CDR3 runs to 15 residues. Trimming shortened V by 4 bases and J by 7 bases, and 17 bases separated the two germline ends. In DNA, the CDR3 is TGTGCCAGCAGCTCCACCCCGGCGAACAGTAATGAGCAGTTCTTC. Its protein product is CASSSTPANSNEQFF.

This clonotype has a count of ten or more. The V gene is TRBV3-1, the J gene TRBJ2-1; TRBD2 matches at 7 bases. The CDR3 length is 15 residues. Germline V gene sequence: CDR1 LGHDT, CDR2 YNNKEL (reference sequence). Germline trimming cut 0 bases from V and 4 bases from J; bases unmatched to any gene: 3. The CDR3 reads CASSQEASGYNEQFF. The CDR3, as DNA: TGTGCCAGCAGCCAAGAAGCTAGCGGATACAATGAGCAGTTCTTC.

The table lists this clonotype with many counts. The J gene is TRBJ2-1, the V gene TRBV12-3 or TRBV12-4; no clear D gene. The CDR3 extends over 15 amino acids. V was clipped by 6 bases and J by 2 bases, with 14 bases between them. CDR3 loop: CASRRTSGTYNEQFF. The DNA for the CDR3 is TGTGCCAGCAGAAGGACCTCGGGCACCTACAATGAGCAGTTCTTC.

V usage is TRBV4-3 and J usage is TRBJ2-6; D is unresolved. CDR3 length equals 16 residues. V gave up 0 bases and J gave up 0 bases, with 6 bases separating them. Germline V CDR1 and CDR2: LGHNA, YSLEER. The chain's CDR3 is CASSQDHTSGANVLTF. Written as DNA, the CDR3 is TGCGCCAGCAGCCAAGACCATACCTCTGGGGCCAACGTCCTGACTTTC.

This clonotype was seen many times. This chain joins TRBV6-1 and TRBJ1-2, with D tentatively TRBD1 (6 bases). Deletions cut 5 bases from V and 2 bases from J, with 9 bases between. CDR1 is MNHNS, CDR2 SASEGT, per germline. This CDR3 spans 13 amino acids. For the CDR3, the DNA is TGTGCCAGCAGTCACAGGGAGAACTATGGCTACACCTTC. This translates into CASSHRENYGYTF.

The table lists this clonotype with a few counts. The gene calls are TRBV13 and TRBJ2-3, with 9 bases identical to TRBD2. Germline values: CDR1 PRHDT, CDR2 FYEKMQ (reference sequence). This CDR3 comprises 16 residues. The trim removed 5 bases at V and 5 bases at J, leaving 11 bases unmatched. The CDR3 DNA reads TGTGCCAGCAGCCCCCCGGGACTAGCTTCGAAAGATACGCAGTATTTT. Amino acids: CASSPPGLASKDTQYF. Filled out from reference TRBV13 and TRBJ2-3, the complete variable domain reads AAGVIQSPRHLIKEKRETATLKCYPIPRHDTVYWYQQGPGQDPQFLISFYEKMQSDKGSIPDRFSAQQFSDYHSELNMSSLELGDSALYFCASSPPGLASKDTQYFGPGTRLTVL.

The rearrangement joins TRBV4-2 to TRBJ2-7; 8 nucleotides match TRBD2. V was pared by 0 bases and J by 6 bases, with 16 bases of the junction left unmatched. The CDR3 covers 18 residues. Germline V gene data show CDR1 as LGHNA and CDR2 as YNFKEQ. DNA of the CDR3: TGTGCCAGCAGCCAAGAATACGGGGGGGCTGAACCCCCATCCGAGCAGTACTTC. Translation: CASSQEYGGAEPPSEQYF.

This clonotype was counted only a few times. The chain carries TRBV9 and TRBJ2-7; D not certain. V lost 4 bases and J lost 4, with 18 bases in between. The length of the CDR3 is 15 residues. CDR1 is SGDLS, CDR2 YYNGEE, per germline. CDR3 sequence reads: CASSPEMRPSYEQYF. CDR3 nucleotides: TGTGCCAGCAGCCCCGAAATGCGGCCGAGTTACGAGCAGTACTTC.

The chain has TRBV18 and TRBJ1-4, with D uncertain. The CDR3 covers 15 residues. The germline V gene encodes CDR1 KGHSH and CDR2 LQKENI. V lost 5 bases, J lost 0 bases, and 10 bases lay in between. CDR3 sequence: CASSSGLSTNEKLFF. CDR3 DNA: TGTGCCAGCTCATCCGGACTATCAACTAATGAAAAACTGTTTTTT.